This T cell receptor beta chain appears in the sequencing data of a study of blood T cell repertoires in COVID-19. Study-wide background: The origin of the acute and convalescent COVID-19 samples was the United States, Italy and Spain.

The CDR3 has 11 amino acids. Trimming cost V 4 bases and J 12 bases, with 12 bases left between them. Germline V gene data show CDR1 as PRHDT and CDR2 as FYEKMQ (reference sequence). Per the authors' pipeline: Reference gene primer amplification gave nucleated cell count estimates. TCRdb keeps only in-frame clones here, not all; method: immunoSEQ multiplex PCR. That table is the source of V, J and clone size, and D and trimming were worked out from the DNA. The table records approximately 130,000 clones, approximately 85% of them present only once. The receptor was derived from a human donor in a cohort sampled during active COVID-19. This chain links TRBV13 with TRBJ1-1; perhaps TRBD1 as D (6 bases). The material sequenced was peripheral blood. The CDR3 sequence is CASSSQGRPFF. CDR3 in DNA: TGTGCCAGCAGCTCACAGGGTCGGCCTTTCTTT.